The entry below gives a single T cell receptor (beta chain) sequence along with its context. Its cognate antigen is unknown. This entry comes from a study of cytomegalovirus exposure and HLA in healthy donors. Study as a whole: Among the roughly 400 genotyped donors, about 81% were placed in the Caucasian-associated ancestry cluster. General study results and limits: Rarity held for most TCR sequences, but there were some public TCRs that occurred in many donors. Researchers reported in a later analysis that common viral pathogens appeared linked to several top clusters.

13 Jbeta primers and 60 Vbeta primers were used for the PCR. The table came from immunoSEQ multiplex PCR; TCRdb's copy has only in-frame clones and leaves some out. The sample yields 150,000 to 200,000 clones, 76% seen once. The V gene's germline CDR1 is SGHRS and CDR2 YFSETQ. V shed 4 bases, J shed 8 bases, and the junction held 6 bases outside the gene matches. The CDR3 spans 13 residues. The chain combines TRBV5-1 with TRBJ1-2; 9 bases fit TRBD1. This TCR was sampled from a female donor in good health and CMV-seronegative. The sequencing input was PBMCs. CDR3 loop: CASSKDRGGGYTF. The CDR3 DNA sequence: TGCGCCAGCAGCAAGGACAGGGGAGGAGGCTACACCTTC.